This passage covers 27 T cell receptor beta chains from one sample sequenced in a study of blood T cell repertoires in COVID-19. Sequencing used immunoSEQ multiplex PCR; TCRdb keeps in-frame clones, though not all of them. The sample yields 130,000 to 150,000 clones, around 81% seen once. Input material: peripheral blood. The receptors come from a human donor with acute or convalescent COVID-19. The donor label of this sample is uncertain.

The chain couples TRBV11-2 to TRBJ2-3; possible D gene TRBD1, 5 bases. The CDR3 runs to 15 residues. CDR1 SGHAT and CDR2 FQNNGV come from the germline V gene. Between the trimmed V and J ends, which lost 1 base and 1 base, there was a span of 9 bases. The CDR3 loop reads CASSLGAGRTDTQYF. The CDR3 coding sequence is TGTGCCAGCAGCTTAGGGGCAGGGCGCACAGATACGCAGTATTTT.

The chain has TRBV4-1 and TRBJ1-2; D is possibly TRBD1 (5 bases). Germline values: CDR1 MGHRA, CDR2 YSYEKL. V was cut by 4 bases and J by 0 bases, with 12 bases left in between. The CDR3 covers 15 residues. CDR3 loop: CASSREDSPNYGYTF. CDR3 bases: TGCGCCAGCAGCCGGGAAGACAGCCCTAACTATGGCTACACCTTC.

This chain uses TRBV5-6 with TRBJ1-1, with TRBD1 identical over 8 bases. There are 12 residues in the CDR3. Germline-derived CDR1 and CDR2 are SGHDT and YYEEEE. The ends lost 3 bases at V and 6 bases at J; junction bases unmatched: 1. CDR3 residues: CASSSDRAEAFF. DNA for the CDR3: TGTGCCAGCAGCTCGGACAGGGCTGAAGCTTTCTTT.

The table lists this clone with a few counts. The chain has TRBV11-2 and TRBJ1-3; 7 bases are shared with TRBD1. The CDR3 runs 16 residues. Germline V lookup: CDR1 SGHAT, CDR2 FQNNGV. Unmatched junction bases numbered 10, after V lost 6 bases and J lost 2 bases. The CDR3 here is CASRSLDRKTGNTIYF. For the CDR3, the DNA is TGTGCCAGCAGATCCCTGGACAGGAAGACTGGAAACACCATATATTTT.

V is TRBV19 and J is TRBJ1-5; TRBD1 aligns across 7 bases. Trimming cost V 3 bases and J 3 bases; bases outside gene matches: 5. The CDR3 totals 15 residues. The germline V gene encodes CDR1 LNHDA and CDR2 SQIVND (reference sequence). The CDR3 DNA is TGTGCCAGTAGTATTGGAGGGGGCCTCAATCAGCCCCAGCATTTT. Translation gives CASSIGGGLNQPQHF.

V is TRBV5-4 and J is TRBJ1-3; no clear D gene. Trimming took 3 bases from V and 4 from J, leaving 14 bases between them. Germline V gene lookup returns CDR1 SGHNT and CDR2 YYREEE (reference sequence). The CDR3 length is 15 residues. This CDR3 is CASSSHGGWGNTIYF. The DNA of the CDR3 is TGTGCCAGCAGCTCCCACGGAGGGTGGGGAAACACCATATATTTT. Filled out from reference TRBV5-4 and TRBJ1-3, the complete variable domain reads ETGVTQSPTHLIKTRGQQVTLRCSSQSGHNTVSWYQQALGQGPQFIFQYYREEENGRGNFPPRFSGLQFPNYSSELNVNALELDDSALYLCASSSHGGWGNTIYFGEGSWLTVV.

This chain uses TRBV3-1 (or the pseudogene TRBV3-2) with TRBJ2-2; D possibly corresponds to TRBD2 (5 bases). The CDR3 spans 15 residues. V shed 2 bases and J shed 1 base, with 8 bases lying between them. Germline values: CDR1 LGHDT, CDR2 YNNKEL (reference sequence). The CDR3 region is CASSQSGVNTGELFF. The CDR3 nucleotides read TGTGCCAGCAGCCAAAGCGGAGTGAACACCGGGGAGCTGTTTTTT.

This chain links TRBV7-2 with TRBJ2-1; the match to TRBD2 covers 7 bases. The ends lost 9 bases at V and 4 bases at J; junction bases unmatched: 3. Per germline, CDR1 SGHTA and CDR2 FQGNSA. The CDR3 is 12 residues long. The CDR3 reads CARGEGYNEQFF. The DNA for the CDR3 is TGTGCCAGGGGGGAGGGGTACAATGAGCAGTTCTTC.

The chain carries TRBV29-1 and TRBJ1-2, with D unclear. Trimming took off 5 bases at V and 4 bases at J, with 11 bases between the two ends. The CDR3 totals 12 residues. Germline V gene data show CDR1 as SQVTM and CDR2 as ANQGSEA. The CDR3 sequence: CSVTTEIYGYTF. For the CDR3, the DNA is TGCAGCGTTACCACAGAGATCTATGGCTACACCTTC.

The chain has TRBV29-1 and TRBJ1-4; D is unresolved. V shed 3 bases and J shed 6 bases, with 8 bases lying between them. Germline V CDR1 and CDR2: SQVTM, ANQGSEA. This CDR3 is 12 amino acids long. The CDR3 DNA sequence: TGCAGCGTTGAGGAGCAGTATGAAAAACTGTTTTTT. It is translated as CSVEEQYEKLFF.

V is TRBV12-3 or TRBV12-4 and J is TRBJ1-2; D possibly corresponds to TRBD1 (6 bases). Trimming shortened V by 6 bases and J by 4 bases, and 12 bases separated the two germline ends. This CDR3 has 13 amino acids. The CDR3 loop is CASSRQAGYGYTF. The CDR3 DNA reads as TGTGCCAGCAGCCGACAGGCCGGCTATGGCTACACCTTC.

The rearrangement uses TRBV5-5 and TRBJ1-1; D not certain. The V and J ends lost 4 bases and 0 bases respectively, with 10 bases between them. The CDR3 runs to 14 residues. The germline CDR1 and CDR2 sequences are SGHKS and YYEKEE (reference sequence). The CDR3 coding sequence is TGTGCCAGCAGCCCTTCGGAGGTGAACACTGAAGCTTTCTTT. It encodes CASSPSEVNTEAFF. The whole variable domain, filled in from reference TRBV5-5 and TRBJ1-1, reads DAGVTQSPTHLIKTRGQQVTLRCSPISGHKSVSWYQQVLGQGPQFIFQYYEKEERGRGNFPDRFSARQFPNYSSELNVNALLLGDSALYLCASSPSEVNTEAFFGQGTRLTVV.

V and J are TRBV6-6 and TRBJ1-5, with D unclear. The CDR3 runs 14 residues. CDR1 is MNHNY and CDR2 is SVGAGI in the germline V gene (reference sequence). Trimming pared 6 bases from V and 6 bases from J, leaving 15 bases between. CDR3 region: CASRKGSEGQPQHF. For the CDR3, the DNA is TGTGCCAGCAGAAAAGGGAGCGAGGGTCAGCCCCAGCATTTT.

The chain employs TRBV5-4 and TRBJ1-6; TRBD1 matches at 9 bases. The ends lost 3 bases at V and 10 bases at J; junction bases unmatched: 5. Per germline, CDR1 SGHNT and CDR2 YYREEE (reference sequence). CDR3 size: 14 residues. Here the CDR3 reads CASSWGDRESPLHF. The CDR3 nucleotides are TGTGCCAGCAGCTGGGGGGACAGGGAGTCACCCCTCCACTTT.

This CDR3 is CASSQVESPLHF. CDR3 DNA: TGTGCCAGCAGCCAAGTGGAGTCACCCCTCCACTTT. V usage is TRBV3-1 (or the pseudogene TRBV3-2) and J usage is TRBJ1-6; no reliable D call. The CDR3 is made up of 12 amino acids. V was pared by 1 base and J by 10 bases, with 5 bases between. Looked up from germline, CDR1 is LGHDT and CDR2 is YNNKEL (reference sequence).

V usage is TRBV6-5 and J usage is TRBJ1-2; D unclear. CDR3 size: 15 residues. CDR1 and CDR2 from the germline V gene are MNHEY and SVGAGI. Trimming removed 0 bases at V and 4 bases at J, with 12 bases between. CDR3 loop: CASSYSSGIFYGYTF. The CDR3 DNA reads as TGTGCCAGCAGTTACTCGAGCGGAATTTTCTATGGCTACACCTTC.

The chain is built from TRBV2 and TRBJ1-2; 8 bases map to TRBD1. The germline V gene encodes CDR1 SNHLY and CDR2 FYNNEI. The CDR3 is made up of 15 amino acids. V trimming: 6 bases; J trimming: 5 bases; junction bases outside the gene matches: 11. The CDR3 is CASSPGQGIWYGYTF. In DNA, the CDR3 is TGTGCCAGCAGCCCTGGACAGGGAATTTGGTATGGCTACACCTTC.

J is TRBJ1-2 and V is TRBV18, with D perhaps matching TRBD1 (5 bases). There are 17 residues in the CDR3. Germline V lookup: CDR1 KGHSH, CDR2 LQKENI. V dropped 6 bases and J dropped 3 bases, with 23 bases sitting between them. The CDR3 bases are TGTGCCAGCTCCGACAGTGGGGCAGGGCAGTATTACTATGGCTACACCTTC. Its protein product is CASSDSGAGQYYYGYTF.

In its sample, this clone was seen a few times. This chain joins TRBV18 and TRBJ2-1; 14 positions agree with TRBD2. V dropped 8 bases and J dropped 4; count of bases not matched to a gene: 10. CDR1 is KGHSH, CDR2 LQKENI, per germline. This CDR3 has 17 amino acids. The CDR3 spells CASLGLAGDSPYNEQFF. In DNA, the CDR3 is TGTGCCAGCCTGGGACTAGCGGGGGACTCACCTTACAATGAGCAGTTCTTC. The whole variable domain, filled in from reference TRBV18 and TRBJ2-1, reads NAGVMQNPRHLVRRRGQEARLRCSPMKGHSHVYWYRQLPEEGLKFMVYLQKENIIDESGMPKERFSAEFPKEGPSILRIQQVVRGDSAAYFCASLGLAGDSPYNEQFFGPGTRLTVL.

CDR3 region: CASSLGRVMDEQYF. DNA for the CDR3: TGTGCCAGCAGCTTGGGCAGGGTGATGGACGAGCAGTACTTC. The V call is TRBV7-8, the J call TRBJ2-7, with D perhaps matching TRBD1 (5 bases). The CDR3 has 14 residues. V was cut by 3 bases and J by 5 bases, with 14 bases left in between. The germline CDR1 and CDR2 sequences are SGHVS and FQNEAQ.

This chain uses TRBV5-6 with TRBJ1-3; D unclear. Germline lookup yields CDR1 SGHDT and CDR2 YYEEEE. The V end was cut by 4 bases, the J end by 5 bases, with 13 bases between. CDR3 size: 14 residues. CDR3 amino acids: CASSLGSTRNTIYF. The CDR3 DNA is TGTGCCAGCAGCCTCGGTTCGACTAGAAACACCATATATTTT.

The CDR3 loop reads CSGAPGTEAFF. Here the CDR3 DNA reads TGCAGTGGGGCCCCCGGCACTGAAGCTTTCTTT. This chain joins TRBV20-1 and TRBJ1-1; unclear D gene. Trimming stripped 7 bases from V and 4 bases from J, with 10 bases between. CDR1 and CDR2 from the germline V gene are DFQATT and SNEGSKA (reference sequence). The length of the CDR3 is 11 residues.

This clone was detected many times. The V call is TRBV25-1, the J call TRBJ1-2; maybe TRBD1 (6 bases). The CDR3 sequence is 16 residues long. V was shortened by 10 bases and J by 0 bases, with 21 bases between the two germline ends. Germline CDR1 MGHDK, CDR2 SYGVNS. The CDR3, as DNA: TGTGCCACACTTGGAGCCGGCGGACAGACTAACTATGGCTACACCTTC. Protein: CATLGAGGQTNYGYTF.

The rearrangement links TRBV3-1 (or the pseudogene TRBV3-2) to TRBJ1-1; 7 bases are a match to TRBD1. J lost 4 bases, V lost 4 bases, and 6 bases had no gene match. The CDR3 runs to 14 residues. Germline CDR1 and CDR2: LGHDT and YNNKEL (reference sequence). CDR3: CASSPTGFGTEAFF. The CDR3 DNA sequence: TGTGCCAGCAGCCCGACAGGGTTCGGCACTGAAGCTTTCTTT.

This chain connects TRBV12-3 or TRBV12-4 to TRBJ2-5, with D perhaps TRBD2 (6 bases). V was pared by 5 bases and J by 5 bases, with 12 bases between. The CDR3 spans 13 residues. This CDR3 is CASSPTGVETQYF. The CDR3, as DNA: TGTGCCAGCAGTCCCACGGGAGTGGAGACCCAGTACTTC.

The rearrangement joins TRBV24-1 to TRBJ1-2; the D is unclear. In germline, CDR1 is KGHDR, CDR2 SFDVKD. The V gene lost 2 bases and the J gene lost 3 bases, with 6 bases spanning the gap. The CDR3 spans 13 residues. The CDR3 DNA sequence: TGTGCCACCAGTGATTCTACTTACTATGGCTACACCTTC. Translated, it gives CATSDSTYYGYTF.

The chain joins TRBV5-6 to TRBJ2-2; possibly TRBD1 for D (5 bases). Germline V gene sequence: CDR1 SGHDT, CDR2 YYEEEE. The length of the CDR3 is 15 residues. Trimming pared 4 bases from V and 4 bases from J, leaving 14 bases between. The CDR3 DNA reads as TGTGCCAGCAGCCAAAGAACAGGAGCCACCGGGGAGCTGTTTTTT. Amino acids: CASSQRTGATGELFF.